One sample yielded the 3 T cell receptor beta chains listed below, sequenced in a study of PD-1 blockade in classical Hodgkin lymphoma. The table came from immunoSEQ multiplex PCR; TCRdb's copy has only in-frame clones and leaves some out. The table has roughly 30,000 clones, around 79% seen once. Noted time point: cycle 4 day 1 (C4D1), after more than 5 weeks of nivolumab. Brentuximab vedotin exposure varied among the patients, all of whom had relapsed after autologous stem cell transplantation. Magnetic negative selection purified CD4+ T cells from thawed PBMCs. The specimen comprised CD4+ T cells from blood, sampled before the fourth cycle of nivolumab. The receptor source for this set is a human donor with classical Hodgkin lymphoma.

This chain connects TRBV4-1 to TRBJ2-2; D is possibly TRBD1 or TRBD2 (5 bases each). The V gene's germline CDR1 is MGHRA and CDR2 YSYEKL. V lost 0 bases to trimming and J lost 6 bases, with 8 bases between them. The CDR3 is 14 amino acids. In DNA, the CDR3 is TGCGCCAGCAGCCAAGATGAGGGACCCGGGGAGCTGTTTTTT. It codes for CASSQDEGPGELFF.

The chain has TRBV19 and TRBJ2-5; 8 nucleotides line up with TRBD1. After removal of 10 bases from V and 3 bases from J, the junction contained 13 bases not matched to a gene. Per the germline V gene, CDR1 is LNHDA and CDR2 is SQIVND (reference sequence). The CDR3 has 15 residues. As DNA, the CDR3 is TGTGCCACCTCCCGGGGCAGGGGGCGCGAAGAGACCCAGTACTTC. Translated, it gives CATSRGRGREETQYF.

This rearrangement joins TRBV5-1 to TRBJ2-2; D unclear. Trimming left V 0 bases short and J 1 base short, with 4 bases between. This CDR3 is 14 amino acids long. Per the germline V gene, CDR1 is SGHRS and CDR2 is YFSETQ. CDR3 protein: CASSLDGNTGELFF. In DNA, the CDR3 is TGCGCCAGCAGCTTGGACGGGAACACCGGGGAGCTGTTTTTT. Looking up the rest from reference TRBV5-1 and TRBJ2-2 gives the full variable domain: KAGVTQTPRYLIKTRGQQVTLSCSPISGHRSVSWYQQTPGQGLQFLFEYFSETQRNKGNFPGRFSGRQFSNSRSEMNVSTLELGDSALYLCASSLDGNTGELFFGEGSRLTVL.